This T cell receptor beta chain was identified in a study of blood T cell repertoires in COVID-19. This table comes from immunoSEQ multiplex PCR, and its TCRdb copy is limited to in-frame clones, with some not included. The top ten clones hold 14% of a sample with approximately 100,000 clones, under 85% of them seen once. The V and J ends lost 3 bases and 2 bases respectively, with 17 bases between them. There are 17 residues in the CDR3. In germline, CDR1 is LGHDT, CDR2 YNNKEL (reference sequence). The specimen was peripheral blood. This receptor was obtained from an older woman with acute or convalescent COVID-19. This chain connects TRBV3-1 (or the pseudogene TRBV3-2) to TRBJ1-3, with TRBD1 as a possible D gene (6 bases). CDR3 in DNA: TGTGCCAGCAGCCACATTTTGGGAGGGGGACCTGGAAACACCATATATTTT. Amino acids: CASSHILGGGPGNTIYF.